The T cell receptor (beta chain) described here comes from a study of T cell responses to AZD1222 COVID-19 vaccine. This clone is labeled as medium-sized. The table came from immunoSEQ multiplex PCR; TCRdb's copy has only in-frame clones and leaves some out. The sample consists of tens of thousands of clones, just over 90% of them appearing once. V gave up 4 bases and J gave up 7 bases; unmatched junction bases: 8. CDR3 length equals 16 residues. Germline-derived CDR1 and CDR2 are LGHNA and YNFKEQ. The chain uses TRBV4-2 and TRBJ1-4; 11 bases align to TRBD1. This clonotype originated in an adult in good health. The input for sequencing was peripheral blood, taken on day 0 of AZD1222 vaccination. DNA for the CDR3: TGTGCCAGCAGCCCCGATACAGGGACAGGGGGTGAAAAACTGTTTTTT. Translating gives CASSPDTGTGGEKLFF.